The present TCR beta chain was sequenced within a study of shared clonotypes between healthy human individuals. The method was immunoSEQ multiplex PCR; TCRdb's version includes in-frame clones alone and lacks a portion of them. The sample lists fewer than 700,000 clones, around 76% occurring once. From germline, CDR1 is MDHEN and CDR2 SYDVKM. The CDR3 covers 13 residues. Trimming removed 6 bases at V and 1 base at J, with 9 bases between. The sample taken for sequencing was PBMCs. The sequence derives from a woman in her forties in good health. Some clones in this sample may be carry-over from other donors' samples. This chain links TRBV28 with TRBJ1-1; D unresolved. The CDR3 nucleotides read TGTGCCAGCAGCCCGAACAGGAACACTGAAGCTTTCTTT. As protein: CASSPNRNTEAFF.